Reported below is one T cell receptor (beta chain). Its antigen is undetermined. TCRdb keeps only in-frame clones here, not all; method: immunoSEQ multiplex PCR. The sample carries about 140,000 clones, just under 95% recorded once. These data are taken from a study of T cell responses to AZD1222 COVID-19 vaccine. Overall study context: Recipients boosted at about 4 weeks or about 12 weeks are pooled. General observations from the study: Baseline serostatus was positive in only six AZD1222 recipients. Among the donors, most were white British and more were female, and clonal diversity was possibly underestimated. Two AZD1222 doses significantly raised spike-specific TCR breadth and depth over controls.

Germline CDR1 reads SGHTA; CDR2 reads FQGNSA. The CDR3 runs to 14 residues. Trimming shortened V by 1 base and J by 5 bases, and 11 bases separated the two germline ends. The sequence came from an adult in good health. The chain is built from TRBV7-2 and TRBJ1-2, with D perhaps matching TRBD1 (6 bases). The sequenced sample was peripheral blood, obtained on day 0 of AZD1222 vaccination. The CDR3 DNA sequence: TGTGCCAGCAGCTTAGATACAGGGAGATATGGCTACACCTTC. It yields the protein CASSLDTGRYGYTF. Using reference TRBV7-2 and TRBJ1-2 for the parts outside the CDR3, the full variable domain is GAGVSQSPSNKVTEKGKDVELRCDPISGHTALYWYRQSLGQGLEFLIYFQGNSAPDKSGLPSDRFSAERTGGSVSTLTIQRTQQEDSAVYLCASSLDTGRYGYTFGSGTRLTVV.